The rows below give T cell receptor beta chains drawn from one sample of a study of cytomegalovirus exposure and HLA in healthy donors. Clones were sequenced by immunoSEQ multiplex PCR, and TCRdb holds only the in-frame ones, with some missing. The sample table includes around 39,000 clones. The sequenced sample consisted of PBMCs. These receptors originate from a male donor in good health and CMV-seronegative. CDR3s include the opening cysteine and the closing phenylalanine or tryptophan. The D gene is left open where the match is weak.

cdr3_length	d_call	v_call	j_call	cdr3_aa	cdr3_nt
16	TRBD2	TRBV5-1	TRBJ2-5	CASSSSGGPGQETQYF	TGCGCCAGCAGCTCTAGCGGGGGTCCGGGGCAAGAGACCCAGTACTTC
13	NA	TRBV5-6	TRBJ1-1	CASSLEQNTEAFF	TGTGCCAGCAGCTTGGAACAGAACACTGAAGCTTTCTTT
17	NA	TRBV4-2	TRBJ2-1	CASSQDIGQGLWNEQFF	TGTGCCAGCAGCCAAGATATCGGGCAGGGCTTGTGGAATGAGCAGTTCTTC
14	NA	TRBV6-6	TRBJ2-7	CASSPQRWSYEQYF	TGTGCCAGCAGTCCCCAACGGTGGTCCTACGAGCAGTACTTC
15	TRBD1	TRBV5-4	TRBJ1-4	CASSLSGTANEKLFF	TGTGCCAGCAGCTTATCCGGGACAGCGAATGAAAAACTGTTTTTT
15	NA	TRBV5-1	TRBJ2-3	CASSTPTGGTDTQYF	TGCGCCAGCAGCACCCCGACAGGTGGCACAGATACGCAGTATTTT
13	NA	TRBV6-4	TRBJ1-5	CASSDEVGQPQHF	TGTGCCAGCAGTGACGAAGTGGGCCAGCCCCAGCATTTT
16	TRBD1	TRBV7-9	TRBJ2-6	CASTMGQGAGANVLTF	TGTGCCAGCACGATGGGACAGGGAGCCGGGGCCAACGTCCTGACTTTC
15	NA	TRBV7-2	TRBJ1-2	CASSLGSQANYGYTF	TGTGCCAGCAGCTTAGGAAGTCAGGCGAACTATGGCTACACCTTC
14	NA	TRBV4-1	TRBJ1-5	CASSQDGPDQPQHF	TGCGCCAGCAGCCAAGACGGTCCTGATCAGCCCCAGCATTTT
16	TRBD1	TRBV14	TRBJ1-4	CASSPYDRGRKEKLFF	TGTGCCAGCAGCCCCTACGACAGGGGGCGCAAGGAAAAACTGTTTTTT
15	NA	TRBV13	TRBJ1-3	CASSSTGSSGNTIYF	TGTGCCAGCAGCTCGACAGGCAGCTCTGGAAACACCATATATTTT
12	NA	TRBV9	TRBJ1-2	CASSVGSVSYTF	TGTGCCAGCAGCGTAGGTTCCGTAAGCTACACCTTC
14	TRBD1	TRBV5-1	TRBJ2-7	CASSHRDRAYEQYF	TGCGCCAGCAGCCACCGGGACAGGGCGTACGAGCAGTACTTC
16	NA	TRBV21-1	TRBJ1-1	CASSKGTGVGNTEAFF	TGTGCCAGCAGCAAAGGGACAGGGGTAGGAAACACTGAAGCTTTCTTT
13	NA	TRBV19	TRBJ2-7	CASRPITGNEQYF	TGTGCCAGTAGACCCATCACGGGGAACGAGCAGTACTTC
15	NA	TRBV19	TRBJ2-2	CASSIGGTNTGELFF	TGTGCCAGTAGTATAGGCGGGACTAACACCGGGGAGCTGTTTTTT
14	TRBD1	TRBV6-1	TRBJ1-5	CASSDGTENQPQHF	TGTGCCAGCAGTGATGGGACAGAAAATCAGCCCCAGCATTTT
15	NA	TRBV5-4	TRBJ1-2	CASSPGDIINYGYTF	TGTGCCAGCAGCCCCGGTGATATAATAAACTATGGCTACACCTTC
15	TRBD2	TRBV18	TRBJ2-7	CASSPQTSGGYEQYF	TGTGCCAGCTCACCGCAGACTAGCGGGGGATACGAGCAGTACTTC
17	TRBD1	TRBV10-3	TRBJ1-2	CAIRGGGRDRGHNGYTF	TGTGCCATCAGAGGAGGCGGCAGGGACAGGGGGCATAATGGCTACACCTTC
13	NA	TRBV4-1	TRBJ2-7	CASSQEGTYGQYF	TGCGCCAGCAGCCAAGAGGGGACTTACGGGCAGTACTTC
14	NA	TRBV30	TRBJ1-2	CAWSVRERSYGYTF	TGTGCCTGGAGTGTACGGGAAAGGAGCTATGGCTACACCTTC
14	NA	TRBV18	TRBJ2-2	CASSPPGNTRELFF	TGTGCCAGCTCACCTCCAGGGAACACCAGGGAGCTGTTTTTT
15	NA	TRBV4-1	TRBJ1-4	CASSQGQSTNEKLFF	TGCGCCAGCAGCCAAGGACAGTCGACTAATGAAAAACTGTTTTTT
12	NA	TRBV28	TRBJ1-3	CASRGGRNTIYF	TGTGCCAGCAGGGGGGGACGAAACACCATATATTTT
17	TRBD1	TRBV12-5	TRBJ2-1	CASGLSTGGWTYNEQFF	TGTGCTAGTGGTTTGTCTACAGGGGGCTGGACCTACAATGAGCAGTTCTTC
14	NA	TRBV6-6	TRBJ2-7	CASSPLGGGVEQYF	TGTGCCAGCAGTCCCCTGGGAGGGGGGGTCGAGCAGTACTTC
18	TRBD2	TRBV5-1	TRBJ2-3	CASSTGTSGIRSTDTQYF	TGCGCCAGCAGCACCGGGACTAGCGGGATACGTAGCACAGATACGCAGTATTTT
15	TRBD1	TRBV7-2	TRBJ1-1	CASSSRTGENTEAFF	TGTGCCAGCAGCTCGCGGACAGGAGAGAACACTGAAGCTTTCTTT
13	TRBD2	TRBV6-1	TRBJ2-1	CASRSGGRNEQFF	TGTGCCAGCCGTAGCGGGGGGCGTAATGAGCAGTTCTTC
11	NA	TRBV6-1	TRBJ1-1	CASREIGEAFF	TGTGCCAGCAGGGAGATAGGTGAAGCTTTCTTT
14	NA	TRBV5-1	TRBJ1-2	CASSLYGGDYGYTF	TGCGCCAGCAGCTTGTATGGGGGGGACTATGGCTACACCTTC
15	NA	TRBV30	TRBJ1-5	CAWSGKAGYSQPQHF	TGTGCCTGGAGTGGGAAGGCGGGGTATAGTCAGCCCCAGCATTTT
15	NA	TRBV6-5	TRBJ2-7	CASSPGTPGSYEQYF	TGTGCCAGCAGTCCCGGGACACCAGGCTCCTACGAGCAGTACTTC
14	NA	TRBV2	TRBJ2-3	CASSDSTDTDTQYF	TGTGCCAGCAGTGACAGTACCGACACAGATACGCAATATTTT
12	TRBD1	TRBV13	TRBJ1-2	CASSPYRGGYTF	TGTGCCAGCAGCCCTTACAGGGGCGGCTACACCTTC
16	TRBD2	TRBV15	TRBJ2-3	CATSHPPTSGTDTQYF	TGTGCCACCAGCCATCCCCCGACTAGCGGCACAGATACGCAGTATTTT
14	TRBD2	TRBV5-8	TRBJ2-7	CASSPGTSFYEQYF	TGTGCCAGCAGCCCCGGGACTAGCTTCTACGAGCAGTACTTC
15	TRBD2	TRBV14	TRBJ2-1	CASSQDLASGDEQFF	TGTGCCAGCAGCCAAGATCTTGCTAGCGGCGATGAGCAGTTCTTC
14	NA	TRBV25-1	TRBJ1-5	CASSSGLSNQPQHF	TGTGCCAGCAGTTCAGGGTTGAGCAATCAGCCCCAGCATTTT
15	TRBD1	TRBV6-1	TRBJ1-1	CASSARQGKITEAFF	TGTGCCAGCAGTGCAAGACAGGGTAAGATCACTGAAGCTTTCTTT
17	NA	TRBV25-1	TRBJ1-2	CASSESDPRQRPYGYTF	TGTGCCAGCAGTGAATCCGACCCTAGACAGCGCCCCTATGGCTACACCTTC
13	NA	TRBV6-6	TRBJ2-7	CASRAGTSYEQYF	TGTGCCAGCAGGGCAGGGACTTCCTACGAGCAGTACTTC
16	TRBD1	TRBV5-4	TRBJ1-3	CASSMGRRGQGNTIYF	TGTGCCAGCAGCATGGGTCGCCGGGGACAGGGGAACACCATATATTTT
14	TRBD1	TRBV15	TRBJ2-2	CATSRGRGSGELFF	TGTGCCACCAGCAGAGGCAGGGGGTCCGGGGAGCTGTTTTTT
13	NA	TRBV6-5	TRBJ1-2	CASRLGWNDGYTF	TGTGCCAGCAGACTGGGCTGGAACGATGGCTACACCTTC
16	NA	TRBV6-5	TRBJ2-5	CASSYSWGVVQETQYF	TGTGCCAGCAGTTACTCCTGGGGGGTCGTTCAAGAGACCCAGTACTTC
16	NA	TRBV9	TRBJ2-3	CASSVAPPGVTDTQYF	TGTGCCAGCAGCGTAGCCCCGCCAGGGGTCACAGATACGCAGTATTTT
16	NA	TRBV7-9	TRBJ2-7	CASSSSMAPQTYEQYF	TGTGCCAGCAGCTCATCAATGGCCCCTCAAACCTACGAGCAGTACTTC
15	NA	TRBV14	TRBJ1-2	CASSLLGQGGGGYAF	TGTGCCAGCAGCCTACTGGGGCAGGGAGGCGGAGGCTACGCCTTC
15	TRBD1	TRBV6-5	TRBJ1-4	CASSYQGQANEKLFF	TGTGCCAGCAGTTATCAGGGACAGGCGAATGAAAAACTGTTTTTT
15	TRBD1	TRBV7-6	TRBJ1-5	CASSLSDRGEQPQHF	TGTGCCAGCAGCTTATCAGACAGGGGAGAACAGCCCCAGCATTTT
12	TRBD2	TRBV15	TRBJ2-5	CATSPAGVPKYF	TGTGCCACCAGCCCGGCGGGAGTACCAAAGTACTTC
13	NA	TRBV11-3	TRBJ2-7	CASSLDPIGEQYF	TGTGCCAGCAGCTTAGACCCGATCGGCGAGCAGTACTTC
15	TRBD1	TRBV6-5	TRBJ1-3	CASSYDRGSGNTIYF	TGTGCCAGCAGTTACGACAGGGGCTCTGGAAACACCATATATTTT
16	NA	TRBV6-6	TRBJ1-5	CASSHGGGYSNQPQHF	TGTGCCAGCAGTCATGGGGGCGGATATAGCAATCAGCCCCAGCATTTT
16	TRBD2	TRBV2	TRBJ2-5	CASSEALPSGQETQYF	TGTGCCAGCAGTGAAGCGCTCCCTAGCGGGCAAGAGACCCAGTACTTC
14	NA	TRBV11-2	TRBJ2-7	CASSLGQFVYEQYF	TGTGCCAGCAGCTTAGGACAGTTTGTCTACGAGCAGTACTTC